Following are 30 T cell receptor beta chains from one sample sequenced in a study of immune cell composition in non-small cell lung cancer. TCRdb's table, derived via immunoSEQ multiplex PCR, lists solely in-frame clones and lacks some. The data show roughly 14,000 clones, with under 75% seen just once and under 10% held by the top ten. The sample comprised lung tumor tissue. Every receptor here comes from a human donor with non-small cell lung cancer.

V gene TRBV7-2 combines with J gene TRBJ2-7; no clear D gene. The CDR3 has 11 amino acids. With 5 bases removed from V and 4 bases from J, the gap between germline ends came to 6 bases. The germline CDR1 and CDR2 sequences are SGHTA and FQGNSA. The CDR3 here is CASSLRYEQYF. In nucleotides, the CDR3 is TGTGCCAGCAGCCTGAGGTACGAGCAGTACTTC.

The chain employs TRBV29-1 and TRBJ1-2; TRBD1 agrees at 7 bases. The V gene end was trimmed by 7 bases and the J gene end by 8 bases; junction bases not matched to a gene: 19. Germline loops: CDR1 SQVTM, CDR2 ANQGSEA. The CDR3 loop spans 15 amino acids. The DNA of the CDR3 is TGCAGCGGATCCCTTCAAACAGGGGAAAGGGGAGGCTACACCTTC. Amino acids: CSGSLQTGERGGYTF.

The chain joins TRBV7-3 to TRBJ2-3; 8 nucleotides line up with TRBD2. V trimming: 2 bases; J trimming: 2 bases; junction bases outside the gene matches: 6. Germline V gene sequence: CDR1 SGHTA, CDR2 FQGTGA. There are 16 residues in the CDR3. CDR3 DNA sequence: TGTGCCAGCAGCTTACCTGGACTAGCCTCCACAGATACGCAGTATTTT. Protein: CASSLPGLASTDTQYF.

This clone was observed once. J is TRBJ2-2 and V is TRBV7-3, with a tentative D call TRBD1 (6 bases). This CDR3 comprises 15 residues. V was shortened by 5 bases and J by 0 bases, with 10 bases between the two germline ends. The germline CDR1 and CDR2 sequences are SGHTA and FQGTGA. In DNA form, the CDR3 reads TGTGCCAGCAGCCTACAGGGAACGAACACCGGGGAGCTGTTTTTT. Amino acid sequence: CASSLQGTNTGELFF.

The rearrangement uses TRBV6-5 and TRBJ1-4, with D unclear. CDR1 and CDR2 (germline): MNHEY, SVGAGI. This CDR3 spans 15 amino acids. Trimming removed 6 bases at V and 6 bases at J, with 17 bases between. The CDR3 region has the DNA TGTGCCAGCAGACCCCCGGGGATGGCCCATGAAAAACTGTTTTTT. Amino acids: CASRPPGMAHEKLFF.

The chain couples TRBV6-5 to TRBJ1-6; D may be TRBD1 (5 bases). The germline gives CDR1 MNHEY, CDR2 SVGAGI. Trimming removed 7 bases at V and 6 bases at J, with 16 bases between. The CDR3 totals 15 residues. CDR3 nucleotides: TGTGCCAGCATTGACCTCGGGGGTCCTAATTCACCCCTCCACTTT. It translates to CASIDLGGPNSPLHF.

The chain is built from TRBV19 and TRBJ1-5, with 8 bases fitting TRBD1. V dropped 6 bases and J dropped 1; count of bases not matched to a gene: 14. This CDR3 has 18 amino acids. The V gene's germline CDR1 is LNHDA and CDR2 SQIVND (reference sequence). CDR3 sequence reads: CASRARDRSGASNQPQHF. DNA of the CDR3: TGTGCCAGTAGGGCCCGGGACAGGTCAGGGGCGAGCAATCAGCCCCAGCATTTT.

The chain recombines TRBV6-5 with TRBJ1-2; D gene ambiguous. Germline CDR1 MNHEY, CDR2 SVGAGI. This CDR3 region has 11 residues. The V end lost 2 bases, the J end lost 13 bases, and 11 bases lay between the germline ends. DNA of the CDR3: TGTGCCAGCAGTTACCCGGGTCCTCGCACCTTC. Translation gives CASSYPGPRTF.

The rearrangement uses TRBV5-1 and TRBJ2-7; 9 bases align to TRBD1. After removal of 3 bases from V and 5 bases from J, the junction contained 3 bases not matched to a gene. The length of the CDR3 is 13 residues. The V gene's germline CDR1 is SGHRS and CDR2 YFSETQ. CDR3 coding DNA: TGCGCCAGCAGCTACCGGACAGGGGACGAGCAGTACTTC. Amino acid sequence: CASSYRTGDEQYF.

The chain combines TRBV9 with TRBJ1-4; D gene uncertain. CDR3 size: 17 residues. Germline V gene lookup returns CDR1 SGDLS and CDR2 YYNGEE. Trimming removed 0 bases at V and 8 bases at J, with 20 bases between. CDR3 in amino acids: CASSVVGRPGDDEKLFF. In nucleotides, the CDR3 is TGTGCCAGCAGCGTAGTAGGAAGACCCGGAGACGACGAAAAACTGTTTTTT.

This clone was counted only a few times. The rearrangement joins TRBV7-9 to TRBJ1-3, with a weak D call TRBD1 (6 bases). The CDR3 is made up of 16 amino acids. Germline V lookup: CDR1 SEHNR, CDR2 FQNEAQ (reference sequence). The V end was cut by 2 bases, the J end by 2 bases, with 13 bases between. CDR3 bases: TGTGCCAGCAGCTTAAAAGATACAGGGACTGGAAACACCATATATTTT. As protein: CASSLKDTGTGNTIYF.

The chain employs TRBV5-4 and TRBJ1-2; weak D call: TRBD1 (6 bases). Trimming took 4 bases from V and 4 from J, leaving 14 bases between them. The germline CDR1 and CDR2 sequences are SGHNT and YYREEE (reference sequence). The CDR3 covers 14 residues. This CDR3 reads CASSAEQGSYGYTF. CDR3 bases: TGTGCCAGCAGCGCAGAACAGGGCAGCTATGGCTACACCTTC.

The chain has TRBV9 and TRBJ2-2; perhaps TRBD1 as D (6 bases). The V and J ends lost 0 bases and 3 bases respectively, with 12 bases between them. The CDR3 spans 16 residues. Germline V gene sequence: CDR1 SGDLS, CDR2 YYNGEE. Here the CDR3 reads CASSVEDSLDTGELFF. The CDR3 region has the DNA TGTGCCAGCAGCGTAGAGGACAGCCTGGACACCGGGGAGCTGTTTTTT.

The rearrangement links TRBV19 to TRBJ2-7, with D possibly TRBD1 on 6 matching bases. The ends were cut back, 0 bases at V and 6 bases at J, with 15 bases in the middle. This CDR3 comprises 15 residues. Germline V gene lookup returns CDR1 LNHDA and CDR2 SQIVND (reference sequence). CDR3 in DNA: TGTGCCAGTAGTATAGATCGTAGGGGGATAAGCGAGCAGTACTTC. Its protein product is CASSIDRRGISEQYF. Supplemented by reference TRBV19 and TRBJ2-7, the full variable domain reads DGGITQSPKYLFRKEGQNVTLSCEQNLNHDAMYWYRQDPGQGLRLIYYSQIVNDFQKGDIAEGYSVSREKKESFPLTVTSAQKNPTAFYLCASSIDRRGISEQYFGPGTRLTVT.

In nucleotides, the CDR3 is TGTGCCAGCAGTGCTCAAACAGGGCATGGCTACACCTTC. Its translation: CASSAQTGHGYTF. The chain combines TRBV6-4 with TRBJ1-2; tentative D call: TRBD1 (6 bases). Germline V gives CDR1 MRHNA, CDR2 SNTAGT. The CDR3 is made up of 13 amino acids. Trimming left V 4 bases short and J 6 bases short, with 12 bases between.

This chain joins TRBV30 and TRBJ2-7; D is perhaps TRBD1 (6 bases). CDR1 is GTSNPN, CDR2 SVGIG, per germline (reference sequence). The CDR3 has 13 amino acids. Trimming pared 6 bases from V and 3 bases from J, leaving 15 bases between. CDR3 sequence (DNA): TGTGCCTGTATGTCGGGACAAAACTACGAGCAGTACTTC. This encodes CACMSGQNYEQYF.

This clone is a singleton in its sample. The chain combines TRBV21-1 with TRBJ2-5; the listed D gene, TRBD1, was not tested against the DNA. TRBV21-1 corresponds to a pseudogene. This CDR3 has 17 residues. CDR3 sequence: CASSKASAARGWIAQYF. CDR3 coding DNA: TGTGCCAGCAGCAAAGCCAGTGCAGCAAGGGGGTGGATTGCCCAGTACTTC.

This CDR3 is CASSITPYGYTF. CDR3 in DNA: TGTGCCAGCAGCATAACTCCCTATGGCTACACCTTC. The chain employs TRBV7-9 and TRBJ1-2; D gene ambiguous. CDR3 length: 12 amino acids. Between the trimmed V and J ends, which lost 5 bases and 4 bases, there was a span of 8 bases. CDR1 SEHNR and CDR2 FQNEAQ come from the germline V gene (reference sequence).

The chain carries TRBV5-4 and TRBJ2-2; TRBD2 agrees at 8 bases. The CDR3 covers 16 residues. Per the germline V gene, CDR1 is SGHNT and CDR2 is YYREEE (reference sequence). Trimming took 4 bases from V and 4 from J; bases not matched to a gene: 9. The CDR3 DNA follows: TGTGCCAGCAGCCCCGGGACTAGTGCGGGCACCGGGGAGCTGTTTTTT. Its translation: CASSPGTSAGTGELFF.

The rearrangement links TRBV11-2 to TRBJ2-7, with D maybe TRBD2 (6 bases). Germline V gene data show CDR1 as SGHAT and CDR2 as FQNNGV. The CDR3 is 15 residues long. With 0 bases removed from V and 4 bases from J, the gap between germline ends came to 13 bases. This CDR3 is CASSLDPGGSYEQYF. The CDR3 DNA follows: TGTGCCAGCAGCTTAGATCCCGGGGGTTCTTACGAGCAGTACTTC.

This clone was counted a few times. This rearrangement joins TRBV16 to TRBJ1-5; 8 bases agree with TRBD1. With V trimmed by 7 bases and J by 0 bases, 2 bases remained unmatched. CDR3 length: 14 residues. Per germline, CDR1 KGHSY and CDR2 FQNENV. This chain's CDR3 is CASTGTGSNQPQHF. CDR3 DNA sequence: TGTGCCAGCACCGGGACAGGTAGCAATCAGCCCCAGCATTTT.

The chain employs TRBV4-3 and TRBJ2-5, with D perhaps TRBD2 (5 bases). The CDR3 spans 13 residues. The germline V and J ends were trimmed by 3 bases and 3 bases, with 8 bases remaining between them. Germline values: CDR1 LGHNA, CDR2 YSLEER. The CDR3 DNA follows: TGCGCCAGCAGCCAGAGGCGGGAAGAGACCCAGTACTTC. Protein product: CASSQRREETQYF.

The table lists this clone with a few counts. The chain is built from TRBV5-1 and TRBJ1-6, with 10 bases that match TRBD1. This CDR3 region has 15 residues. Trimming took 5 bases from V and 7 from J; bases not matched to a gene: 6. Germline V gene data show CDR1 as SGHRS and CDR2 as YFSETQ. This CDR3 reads CASRPRQGANSPLHF. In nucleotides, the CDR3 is TGCGCCAGCAGGCCCCGACAGGGGGCGAATTCACCCCTCCACTTT.

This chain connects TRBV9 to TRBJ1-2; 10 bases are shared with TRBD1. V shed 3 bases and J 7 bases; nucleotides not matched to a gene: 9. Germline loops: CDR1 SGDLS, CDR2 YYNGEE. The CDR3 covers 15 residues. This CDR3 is CASSARDRGWGGYTF. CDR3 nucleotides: TGTGCCAGCAGCGCCCGGGACAGGGGCTGGGGTGGCTACACCTTC.

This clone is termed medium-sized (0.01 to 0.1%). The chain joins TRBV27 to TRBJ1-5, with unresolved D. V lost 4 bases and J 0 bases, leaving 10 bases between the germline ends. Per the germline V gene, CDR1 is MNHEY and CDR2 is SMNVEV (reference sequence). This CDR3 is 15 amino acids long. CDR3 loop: CASSSVVNSNQPQHF. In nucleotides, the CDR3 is TGTGCCAGCAGTTCGGTAGTTAATAGCAATCAGCCCCAGCATTTT.

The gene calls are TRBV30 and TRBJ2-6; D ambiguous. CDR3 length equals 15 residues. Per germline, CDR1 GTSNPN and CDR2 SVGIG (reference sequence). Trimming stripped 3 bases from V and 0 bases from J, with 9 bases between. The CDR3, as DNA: TGTGCCTGGAGCTTAAGCCTCTCTGGGGCCAACGTCCTGACTTTC. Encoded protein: CAWSLSLSGANVLTF.

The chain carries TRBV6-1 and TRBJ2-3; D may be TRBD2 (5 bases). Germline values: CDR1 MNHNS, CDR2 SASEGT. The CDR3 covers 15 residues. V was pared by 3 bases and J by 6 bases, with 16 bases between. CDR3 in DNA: TGTGCCAGCAGTGACACGGCCCGGACGGGGGATACGCAGTATTTT. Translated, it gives CASSDTARTGDTQYF.

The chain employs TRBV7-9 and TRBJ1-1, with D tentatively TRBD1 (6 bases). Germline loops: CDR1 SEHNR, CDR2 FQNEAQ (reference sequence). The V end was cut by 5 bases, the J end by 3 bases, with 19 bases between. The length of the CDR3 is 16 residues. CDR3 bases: TGTGCCAGCAGCACCGACCGGCAGGGGAGGGACACTGAAGCTTTCTTT. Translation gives CASSTDRQGRDTEAFF.

The CDR3 region has the DNA TGTGCCAGCAGCCCCAGGACAGGGGGCGAGGAGACCCAGTACTTC. Translation: CASSPRTGGEETQYF. The V and J genes are TRBV7-9 and TRBJ2-5; TRBD1 aligns across 11 bases. Per the germline V gene, CDR1 is SEHNR and CDR2 is FQNEAQ (reference sequence). The CDR3 loop spans 15 amino acids. Germline trimming cut 5 bases from V and 5 bases from J; bases unmatched to any gene: 7.

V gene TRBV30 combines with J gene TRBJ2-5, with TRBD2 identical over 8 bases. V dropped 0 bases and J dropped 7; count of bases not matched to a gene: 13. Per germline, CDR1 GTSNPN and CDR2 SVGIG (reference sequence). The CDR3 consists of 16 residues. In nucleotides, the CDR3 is TGTGCCTGGAGTGTATGGGCCGGGGGGGCCTCGGGGACCCAGTACTTC. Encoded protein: CAWSVWAGGASGTQYF.